This T cell receptor (beta chain) was captured in a study of tumor-infiltrating lymphocytes in primary liver carcinoma. Study-wide context: Subjects consisted of male and female patients aged 30 to 69 years. Regarding the study as a whole: Only around 8-25% of top clones occurred in all five tumor regions.

Unsorted bulk tissue (roughly 18-32 mg) underwent RNA and DNA co-extraction. Patients underwent resection of primary liver carcinoma. All of the tumor samples contained over 80% viable tumor cells. Reverse transcription of approximately 520 ng total RNA with a constant-region primer produced TCR beta cDNA. What produced the TCR beta libraries was three nested multiplex PCR rounds using slightly modified ARM-PCR. TCRdb recomputed calls from the multiplex PCR reads with MiXCR, one row per CDR3 protein. There are almost 55,000 distinct CDR3 sequences in the sample; about 73% occur only once, and around 23% lies in the top ten. A note on this clonotype: Its target is not known. One base away lies a much larger clone, so this may be a sequencing read error.

The receptor comes from a man aged 35-49 years with primary liver carcinoma and hepatitis B virus infection. Sequenced material: liver tumor tissue from sampling region 2. Subset: tumor region T2, inferior pole.

The CDR3 nucleotides read TGTGCCAGCAGCCGGAGGACAGGGAGAGCCTTAGGTATGCAGTATTTT. This sequence encodes CASSRRTGRALGMQYF. The rearrangement links TRBV5-6 to TRBJ2-3, with 8 bases aligning to TRBD1. Germline CDR1 and CDR2: SGHDT and YYEEEE. Unmatched junction bases numbered 18, after V lost 4 bases and J lost 11 bases. The CDR3 loop spans 16 amino acids.